One and the same sample provided the 25 T cell receptor beta chains below, sequenced in a study of patients and donors after allogeneic stem cell transplantation. Each CDR3 protein gets one entry after TCRdb re-called the RT-PCR reads with MiXCR. The table includes hundreds of thousands of distinct CDR3 sequences, approximately 16% detected once. The sequenced sample was blood, either unsorted or a sorted T cell fraction (not recorded which). These receptors were collected from a human donor who was either an allogeneic HSCT recipient or a stem cell or donor lymphocyte infusion donor (not recorded which). It is not recorded whose cells these are; they may come from a transplant donor.

V gene TRBV9 combines with J gene TRBJ2-2, with a weak D call TRBD2 (5 bases). Per the germline V gene, CDR1 is SGDLS and CDR2 is YYNGEE. CDR3 size: 14 residues. V dropped 0 bases and J dropped 5 bases, with 8 bases sitting between them. The CDR3 nucleotides read TGTGCCAGCAGCGTAGTAGCGTTGACCGGGGAGCTGTTTTTT. Its translation: CASSVVALTGELFF.

This clonotype was picked up a small number of times. The chain couples TRBV4-2 to TRBJ2-1; D tentatively reads TRBD1 or TRBD2 (5 bases each). This CDR3 has 13 amino acids. With 3 bases removed from V and 7 bases from J, the gap between germline ends came to 10 bases. Germline-derived CDR1 and CDR2 are LGHNA and YNFKEQ. The CDR3 region has the DNA TGTGCCAGCAGCCATCTTGGGGGTAATGAGCAGTTCTTC. Translation: CASSHLGGNEQFF.

This clonotype was recorded many times. The chain carries TRBV15 and TRBJ1-5; D is unresolved. From germline, CDR1 is LNHNV and CDR2 YYDKDF (reference sequence). This CDR3 is 13 amino acids long. V lost 0 bases and J 2 bases, leaving 2 bases between the germline ends. This CDR3 is CATSREGNQPQHF. The CDR3 nucleotides are TGTGCCACCAGCAGAGAGGGCAATCAGCCCCAGCATTTT.

This clonotype was counted at least ten times. The chain recombines TRBV6-5 with TRBJ2-5; 7 nucleotides line up with TRBD1. The germline gives CDR1 MNHEY, CDR2 SVGAGI. CDR3 length equals 17 residues. Trimming removed 2 bases from V and 0 bases from J; junction bases left unmatched: 9. The CDR3 sequence: CASSYGRKGAYQETQYF. Here the CDR3 DNA reads TGTGCCAGCAGTTACGGGCGTAAGGGGGCCTACCAAGAGACCCAGTACTTC.

V is TRBV12-3 or TRBV12-4 and J is TRBJ1-2; 7 nucleotides match TRBD1. Trimming at V came to 4 bases and at J to 8 bases, leaving 7 bases not matched to a gene. The CDR3 is 13 residues long. The CDR3 coding sequence is TGTGCCAGCAGTTCGAAGGGGGCTTACGGCTACACCTTC. Translation gives CASSSKGAYGYTF.

This clonotype was picked up a small number of times. V is TRBV9 and J is TRBJ2-7; 8 bases line up with TRBD2. With V trimmed by 0 bases and J by 5 bases, 10 bases remained unmatched. In germline, CDR1 is SGDLS, CDR2 YYNGEE. The CDR3 runs to 16 residues. In DNA form, the CDR3 reads TGTGCCAGCAGCGTAGAGGGATTAGCGGGATCCAACGAGCAGTACTTC. Translated, it gives CASSVEGLAGSNEQYF.

As DNA, the CDR3 is TGTGCCAGCAGCTGGACTAGTTCCTACAATGAGCAGTTCTTC. Amino acids: CASSWTSSYNEQFF. This sequence joins TRBV4-2 and TRBJ2-1; TRBD2 matches at 7 bases. Looked up from germline, CDR1 is LGHNA and CDR2 is YNFKEQ. The CDR3 consists of 14 residues. Trimming cost V 5 bases and J 1 base; bases outside gene matches: 2.

This clonotype was found a few times. The chain joins TRBV5-1 to TRBJ2-1; 10 bases line up with TRBD2. Germline V gives CDR1 SGHRS, CDR2 YFSETQ. Trimming took 5 bases from V and 0 from J; bases not matched to a gene: 8. This CDR3 has 17 residues. The CDR3 is CASRRGLAQSSYNEQFF. Here the CDR3 DNA reads TGCGCCAGCAGGAGGGGACTAGCGCAAAGCTCCTACAATGAGCAGTTCTTC.

The chain combines TRBV10-3 with TRBJ1-2; D unresolved. Germline loops: CDR1 ENHRY, CDR2 SYGVKD. V lost 6 bases and J lost 2, with 10 bases in between. This CDR3 spans 13 amino acids. The CDR3 spells CAISTDLNYGYTF. The CDR3 DNA is TGTGCCATCAGCACAGACTTGAACTATGGCTACACCTTC.

The chain is built from TRBV5-1 and TRBJ1-5, with D possibly being TRBD1 (6 bases). Trimming cost V 0 bases and J 6 bases, with 13 bases left between them. This CDR3 region has 15 residues. The V gene's germline CDR1 is SGHRS and CDR2 YFSETQ. This chain's CDR3 is CASSLEMGAGQPQHF. CDR3 DNA: TGCGCCAGCAGCTTGGAGATGGGGGCTGGTCAGCCCCAGCATTTT.

This rearrangement joins TRBV5-1 to TRBJ2-1; 14 nucleotides line up with TRBD2. CDR3 length equals 15 residues. V gave up 4 bases and J gave up 8 bases; unmatched junction bases: 5. Germline CDR1 is SGHRS and CDR2 is YFSETQ. CDR3 sequence (DNA): TGCGCCAGCAGCCCGGGACTAGCGGGAGTCTATGAGCAGTTCTTC. Its translation: CASSPGLAGVYEQFF.

In this sample, this clonotype turned up many times. The chain recombines TRBV20-1 with TRBJ1-4; D is uncertain. The CDR3 runs 15 residues. The germline V and J ends were trimmed by 0 bases and 2 bases, with 10 bases remaining between them. Germline CDR1 and CDR2: DFQATT and SNEGSKA (reference sequence). The CDR3 protein is CSARDVRGTNEKLFF. The CDR3 DNA reads as TGCAGTGCTAGAGATGTCCGGGGTACTAATGAAAAACTGTTTTTT.

CDR3: CASSSRAGRNEKLFF. The DNA of the CDR3 is TGTGCCAGCAGCTCCAGAGCGGGGAGGAATGAAAAACTGTTTTTT. The genes are TRBV7-2 and TRBJ1-4, with no clear D. CDR1 is SGHTA and CDR2 is FQGNSA in the germline V gene. Trimming left V 4 bases short and J 5 bases short, with 14 bases between. This CDR3 has 15 amino acids.

Only a few counts were recorded for this clonotype. The J gene is TRBJ2-5, the V gene TRBV15; TRBD1 is a possible D gene (6 bases). CDR3 length: 15 residues. V was cut by 4 bases and J by 2 bases, with 14 bases left in between. CDR1 and CDR2 (germline): LNHNV, YYDKDF (reference sequence). CDR3 loop: CATSTSKGVQETQYF. Written as DNA, the CDR3 is TGTGCCACCAGCACCAGCAAGGGGGTACAAGAGACCCAGTACTTC.

This clonotype was found a few times. The chain uses TRBV5-6 and TRBJ2-1; D ambiguous. The germline gives CDR1 SGHDT, CDR2 YYEEEE. The V end lost 0 bases, the J end lost 6 bases, and 13 bases lay between the germline ends. The CDR3 runs to 15 residues. CDR3 region: CASSLGSGLSNEQFF. As DNA, the CDR3 is TGTGCCAGCAGCTTGGGGTCCGGGTTGAGCAATGAGCAGTTCTTC.

The chain couples TRBV15 to TRBJ1-2; D unresolved. The germline V gene has CDR1 LNHNV and CDR2 YYDKDF (reference sequence). With 0 bases removed from V and 4 bases from J, the gap between germline ends came to 12 bases. This CDR3 is 15 amino acids long. In DNA form, the CDR3 reads TGTGCCACCAGCAGAGATAGGGCCAGGAGCTATGGCTACACCTTC. Amino acids: CATSRDRARSYGYTF.

This clonotype turned up a few times. The V gene is TRBV4-3, the J gene TRBJ2-7; the D call may be TRBD1 or TRBD2 (5 bases each). CDR3 length equals 15 residues. Germline assignment: CDR1 LGHNA and CDR2 YSLEER. Trimming pared 0 bases from V and 2 bases from J, leaving 11 bases between. CDR3 DNA: TGCGCCAGCAGCCAAGATAAAAGGGGACCCTACGAGCAGTACTTC. This encodes CASSQDKRGPYEQYF.

The gene calls are TRBV6-1 and TRBJ2-1, with 12 bases lining up with TRBD2. Trimming removed 5 bases from V and 2 bases from J; junction bases left unmatched: 4. CDR3 length equals 16 residues. Germline V gene sequence: CDR1 MNHNS, CDR2 SASEGT. The CDR3 loop reads CASSTRLAGAYNEQFF. The CDR3 bases are TGTGCCAGCAGTACCCGACTAGCGGGGGCCTACAATGAGCAGTTCTTC.

For this clonotype: Given a much more abundant clone one base away, this may be a read error. This rearrangement joins TRBV7-9 to TRBJ1-4; the D is unclear. This CDR3 has 16 residues. Trimming removed 0 bases from V and 7 bases from J, with 15 bases in between. The germline V gene has CDR1 SEHNR and CDR2 FQNEAQ (reference sequence). CDR3 region: CASSLAAMGKREKLFF. The CDR3 DNA reads TGTGCCAGCAGCTTAGCAGCGATGGGGAAACGTGAAAAACTGTTTTTT.

This clonotype was observed a few times. This sequence joins TRBV7-2 and TRBJ2-3; no clear D. Germline-derived CDR1 and CDR2 are SGHTA and FQGNSA. V was cut by 5 bases and J by 4 bases, with 7 bases left in between. This CDR3 spans 12 amino acids. The CDR3 DNA follows: TGTGCCAGCAGCCATCATGCAGATACGCAGTATTTT. Translation: CASSHHADTQYF.

This rearrangement joins TRBV5-1 to TRBJ2-1; a weak D match, TRBD2 (6 bases). Germline V gene data show CDR1 as SGHRS and CDR2 as YFSETQ. The CDR3 has 13 residues. V was cut by 0 bases and J by 14 bases, with 15 bases left in between. CDR3 nucleotide sequence: TGCGCCAGCAGCTTGGATAAGGGGACTGCTAAGTTCTTC. Its protein product is CASSLDKGTAKFF.

This clonotype turned up a few times. The gene calls are TRBV29-1 and TRBJ1-6; D possibly corresponds to TRBD1 (5 bases). Germline-derived CDR1 and CDR2 are SQVTM and ANQGSEA. The CDR3 has 11 amino acids. Trimming shortened V by 6 bases and J by 16 bases, and 16 bases separated the two germline ends. The CDR3 DNA is TGCAGCGTATCCGAGGTAGGGGAGCTCCACTTT. It is translated as CSVSEVGELHF.

This clonotype was observed a few times. V is TRBV20-1 and J is TRBJ1-2, with D possibly matching TRBD1 (5 bases). Germline lookup yields CDR1 DFQATT and CDR2 SNEGSKA (reference sequence). With 1 base removed from V and 13 bases from J, the gap between germline ends came to 10 bases. The CDR3 totals 10 residues. The CDR3 coding sequence is TGCAGTGCTAGAGTGGGGGAATGCACCTTC. As protein: CSARVGECTF.

The V call is TRBV13, the J call TRBJ1-1; TRBD1 is a possible D gene (5 bases). V lost 5 bases and J lost 0, with 10 bases in between. CDR3 length equals 14 residues. CDR1 and CDR2 from the germline V gene are PRHDT and FYEKMQ (reference sequence). The CDR3 bases are TGTGCCAGCAGCGCGGGACGGATGAACACTGAAGCTTTCTTT. This sequence encodes CASSAGRMNTEAFF.

The sample holds a few counts of this clonotype. This chain links TRBV16 with TRBJ2-2; D is unresolved. V was clipped by 4 bases and J by 3 bases, with 15 bases between them. CDR3 length: 16 residues. From germline, CDR1 is KGHSY and CDR2 FQNENV. The CDR3 reads CASSPSPLKDTGELFF. In nucleotides, the CDR3 is TGTGCCAGCAGCCCCTCCCCGCTAAAAGACACCGGGGAGCTGTTTTTT.